Given below is one TCR beta chain in context. Its target is not known. Individuals selected for sequencing had exhibited CD8+CD57+ cell expansion on flow cytometry. Each patient had severe acquired aplastic anemia. This sample is part of a study of CD8+CD57+ T cells in acquired aplastic anemia. Study-level results: Sharing between patients and controls was observed for twenty-nine CD8+ CDR3 sequences. With respect to CD8+ Simpson's diversity, patients and controls did not differ significantly.

Using genomic DNA as the template, TCR beta VDJ and CDR3 profiling was carried out. From the reads, TCRdb called clonotypes with MiXCR, one entry per CDR3 protein. The sample lists around 200,000 distinct CDR3 sequences, 55% to 65% occurring once. The clonotype originates from a human donor with aplastic anemia. Sequenced material: sorted CD4+, CD8+, or CD8+CD57+ T cells (not recorded which) from PBMCs.

CDR3 protein: CASSHALAGGPEEQFF. In nucleotides, the CDR3 is TGCGCCAGCAGCCATGCTCTAGCGGGGGGGCCAGAGGAGCAGTTCTTC. The V call is TRBV4-1, the J call TRBJ2-1, with TRBD2 identical over 12 bases. The germline V gene has CDR1 MGHRA and CDR2 YSYEKL. The junction had 10 bases not matched to a gene; V was cut back by 3 bases and J by 10 bases. The CDR3 consists of 16 residues.